A selection of T cell receptor beta chains follows, all from one sample in a study of blood T cell repertoires in COVID-19. TCRdb's copy holds only in-frame clones and misses some; the assay was immunoSEQ multiplex PCR. This sample has a few hundred thousand clones; more than 70% occur once, and the top ten carry 1.5% to 2%. Sample: peripheral blood. The receptors here all came from a woman aged 25 to 39 with COVID-19, enrolled during active disease. The CDR3 runs from the conserved cysteine through the conserved F or W. A D gene is named only where the DNA matches it firmly. Clone size is stated in some rows and not others, as once, few, many or a class when expanded.

d_gene: TRBD2; abundance: -; j_gene: TRBJ2-3; v_gene: TRBV20-1; len: 14; CDR3nt: TGCAGTGCTAGTCCGGGACTACCGCCAGATACGCAGTATTTT; CDR3aa: CSASPGLPPDTQYF
d_gene: -; abundance: -; j_gene: TRBJ2-1; v_gene: TRBV27; len: 11; CDR3nt: TGTGCCAGCGTCTCAGGGCGTGAGCAGTTCTTC; CDR3aa: CASVSGREQFF
d_gene: -; abundance: -; j_gene: TRBJ2-1; v_gene: TRBV6-5; len: 15; CDR3nt: TGTGCCAGCAGACCCGACAGGCCCCCCTACAATGAGCAGTTCTTC; CDR3aa: CASRPDRPPYNEQFF
d_gene: TRBD1; abundance: -; j_gene: TRBJ1-5; v_gene: TRBV12-5; len: 14; CDR3nt: TGTGCTAGTGGGCCAGGACAGGGCAATCAGCCCCAGCATTTT; CDR3aa: CASGPGQGNQPQHF
d_gene: -; abundance: -; j_gene: TRBJ2-5; v_gene: TRBV5-1; len: 11; CDR3nt: TGCGCCAGCAGCTTTGCGGAGACCCAGTACTTC; CDR3aa: CASSFAETQYF
d_gene: -; abundance: -; j_gene: TRBJ2-5; v_gene: TRBV30; len: 14; CDR3nt: TGTGCCTGGAGTTCTACAGGGTACCAAGAGACCCAGTACTTC; CDR3aa: CAWSSTGYQETQYF
d_gene: TRBD1; abundance: -; j_gene: TRBJ1-6; v_gene: TRBV7-9; len: 15; CDR3nt: TGTGCCTCCCAAAAGGGGGCGGTATTAAATTCACCCCTCCACTTT; CDR3aa: CASQKGAVLNSPLHF
d_gene: TRBD2; abundance: -; j_gene: TRBJ2-7; v_gene: TRBV7-6; len: 15; CDR3nt: TGTGCCAGCAGCTTGGTAGCGGGGGGGTCCAGGGAGCAGTACTTC; CDR3aa: CASSLVAGGSREQYF
d_gene: -; abundance: -; j_gene: TRBJ1-1; v_gene: TRBV19; len: 14; CDR3nt: TGTGCCAGTAGTCCCCCGACAGTGAACACTGAAGCTTTCTTT; CDR3aa: CASSPPTVNTEAFF
d_gene: TRBD2; abundance: once; j_gene: TRBJ2-1; v_gene: TRBV27; len: 16; CDR3nt: TGTGCCAGCAGTCCCGGACTAGCGGGGGCGTACAATGAGCAGTTCTTC; CDR3aa: CASSPGLAGAYNEQFF
d_gene: TRBD1; abundance: few; j_gene: TRBJ1-2; v_gene: TRBV14; len: 14; CDR3nt: TGTGCCAGCAGCCAAGGACAGGGGGCGGTGGGCTACACCTTC; CDR3aa: CASSQGQGAVGYTF
d_gene: TRBD1; abundance: -; j_gene: TRBJ1-5; v_gene: TRBV28; len: 15; CDR3nt: TGTGCCAGCAGTTCCGGGACAGGGGGGTATCAGCCCCAGCATTTT; CDR3aa: CASSSGTGGYQPQHF